This T cell receptor (beta chain) was identified during a study of CD8+ T cells in alopecia areata. Background on the study: The SALT score measured affected scalp surface percentage in treated patients. Overall study findings and caveats: Scalp sample data also include resident alphabeta T cells from normal skin.

Germline V CDR1 and CDR2: SNHLY, FYNNEI. The length of the CDR3 is 13 residues. The ends lost 6 bases at V and 2 bases at J; junction bases unmatched: 3. RNA was isolated and reverse transcribed to cDNA, the sequencing template. Sequenced by immunoSEQ multiplex PCR; TCRdb stores in-frame clones only, minus some. Counted here are about 200,000 clones, 35% to 40% occurring once; the ten biggest clones make up under 0.55%. Sample treatment: oral pan-JAK inhibitor, 5-10 mg twice daily. From PBMCs, CD4+ and CD8+ T cells were sorted. Comment on this clone: What it recognizes is unknown.

The sequencing used CD4+ T cells sorted from blood, collected at roughly week 30, from a patient treated with tofacitinib. The sequence derives from a human donor with alopecia areata. V gene TRBV2 combines with J gene TRBJ2-5; 7 nucleotides align to TRBD1. The CDR3 bases are TGTGCCAGCAGGTGGGGACAGCAAGAGACCCAGTACTTC. Translation gives CASRWGQQETQYF.